These 23 T cell receptor beta chains were all obtained from the same sample, sequenced in a study of T cell responses to AZD1222 COVID-19 vaccine. Clones were read by immunoSEQ multiplex PCR, and TCRdb kept only the in-frame ones, dropping some. The sample contains about 180,000 clones, over 75% of which appear only once. The sequencing used peripheral blood, collected on day 0 of AZD1222 vaccination. These receptors all come from an adult in good health.

Written as DNA, the CDR3 is TGTGCCAGCAGTTTAGAGACGGTTGAAGCTTTCTTT. Its protein product is CASSLETVEAFF. V gene TRBV12-3 or TRBV12-4 combines with J gene TRBJ1-1; D gene uncertain. This CDR3 has 12 amino acids. The V end was cut by 1 base, the J end by 7 bases, with 7 bases between.

V gene TRBV7-6 combines with J gene TRBJ1-1; TRBD1 matches 8 bases. The V gene end was trimmed by 5 bases and the J gene end by 6 bases; junction bases not matched to a gene: 2. Germline CDR1 SGHVS, CDR2 FNYEAQ. The CDR3 length is 12 residues. The CDR3 coding sequence is TGTGCCAGCAGCCCACAGGGGGCTGAAGCTTTCTTT. Its protein product is CASSPQGAEAFF.

In regard to this clone: The identical CDR3 is also encoded by other nucleotide sequences in the sample. The gene calls are TRBV5-6 and TRBJ1-6; 9 bases align to TRBD1. V shed 4 bases and J 10 bases; nucleotides not matched to a gene: 6. This CDR3 has 14 residues. CDR1 and CDR2 (germline): SGHDT, YYEEEE. In nucleotides, the CDR3 is TGTGCCAGCAGCCCCGGACAGGGGAGGTCACCCCTCCACTTT. Translating it yields CASSPGQGRSPLHF.

This chain connects TRBV7-2 to TRBJ2-5; 7 nucleotides align to TRBD2. The CDR3 spans 14 residues. The germline V gene has CDR1 SGHTA and CDR2 FQGNSA. The junction had 13 bases not matched to a gene; V was cut back by 8 bases and J by 7 bases. CDR3 loop: CASGEGPIVGTQYF. The CDR3, as DNA: TGTGCCAGCGGGGAGGGGCCCATCGTAGGGACCCAGTACTTC.

The J gene is TRBJ2-5, the V gene TRBV19; TRBD1 is a possible D gene (6 bases). The CDR3 runs 15 residues. Germline V gene sequence: CDR1 LNHDA, CDR2 SQIVND (reference sequence). V lost 4 bases and J lost 5, with 17 bases in between. The DNA of the CDR3 is TGTGCCAGTAGTAGAGGCCCCGGACAGAAGGAGACCCAGTACTTC. This codes for CASSRGPGQKETQYF.

This clone was seen a single time. A junction end diverges from the germline sequence, so it may reflect a read error. The chain is built from TRBV5-1 and TRBJ1-5; 10 nucleotides agree with TRBD1. Germline CDR1 is SGHRS and CDR2 is YFSETQ. The CDR3 spans 16 residues. CDR3 in amino acids: CASSLGPTGGNQPQHF. In nucleotides, the CDR3 is TGCGCCAGCAGCTTGGGACCGACAGGGGGCAACCAGCCCCAGCATTTT.

The chain couples TRBV11-2 to TRBJ1-2, with 8 bases identical to TRBD1. V was clipped by 4 bases and J by 8 bases; unmatched bases: 12. The CDR3 is 15 amino acids. CDR1 and CDR2 from the germline V gene are SGHAT and FQNNGV. The CDR3 coding sequence is TGTGCCAGCAGCTCCACCATACGGACAGGGTGGGGCTACACCTTC. This sequence encodes CASSSTIRTGWGYTF.

The J gene is TRBJ1-3, the V gene TRBV4-3; D unclear. The CDR3 is made up of 14 amino acids. Trimming took off 4 bases at V and 0 bases at J, with 7 bases between the two ends. Looked up from germline, CDR1 is LGHNA and CDR2 is YSLEER. CDR3 in amino acids: CASSPVPSGNTIYF. The DNA for the CDR3 is TGCGCCAGCAGCCCCGTACCCTCTGGAAACACCATATATTTT.

The chain has TRBV4-2 and TRBJ1-6, with 7 bases matching TRBD1. The junction had 9 bases not matched to a gene; V was cut back by 5 bases and J by 5 bases. The V gene's germline CDR1 is LGHNA and CDR2 YNFKEQ. This CDR3 is 16 amino acids long. The chain's CDR3 is CASSVKVGTDNSPLHF. CDR3 coding DNA: TGTGCCAGCAGCGTCAAGGTTGGGACAGATAATTCACCCCTCCACTTT.

For this clone: The same CDR3 arises from other DNA sequences in this sample as well. The CDR3 bases are TGTGCCAGCAGCTTCCCGGGGAGCGGGGAGCTGTTTTTT. Its translation: CASSFPGSGELFF. The chain has TRBV11-3 and TRBJ2-2; D is possibly TRBD2 (5 bases). Germline lookup yields CDR1 SGHNT and CDR2 YENEEA. The CDR3 is 13 amino acids. The germline V and J ends were trimmed by 3 bases and 7 bases, with 9 bases remaining between them. The whole variable domain, filled in from reference TRBV11-3 and TRBJ2-2, reads EAGVVQSPRYKIIEKKQPVAFWCNPISGHNTLYWYLQNLGQGPELLIRYENEEAVDDSQLPKDRFSAERLKGVDSTLKIQPAELGDSAVYLCASSFPGSGELFFGEGSRLTVL.

V usage is TRBV19 and J usage is TRBJ2-7; tentative D call: TRBD1 (6 bases). The germline V gene has CDR1 LNHDA and CDR2 SQIVND (reference sequence). The CDR3 spans 15 residues. Trimming took off 0 bases at V and 3 bases at J, with 12 bases between the two ends. In DNA form, the CDR3 reads TGTGCCAGTAGTATAGACGGGACAACGGACTACGAGCAGTACTTC. Translation gives CASSIDGTTDYEQYF.

The J gene is TRBJ2-7, the V gene TRBV18; 7 bases align to TRBD2. V lost 2 bases to trimming and J lost 4 bases; unmatched junction nucleotides: 5. Looked up from germline, CDR1 is KGHSH and CDR2 is LQKENI. The CDR3 runs to 14 residues. The CDR3 sequence is CASSPAGRDYEQYF. For the CDR3, the DNA is TGTGCCAGCTCACCAGCAGGGAGGGATTACGAGCAGTACTTC. Full variable domain (remainder filled in from reference TRBV18 and TRBJ2-7): NAGVMQNPRHLVRRRGQEARLRCSPMKGHSHVYWYRQLPEEGLKFMVYLQKENIIDESGMPKERFSAEFPKEGPSILRIQQVVRGDSAAYFCASSPAGRDYEQYFGPGTRLTVT.

This clone was recorded once. The gene calls are TRBV7-9 and TRBJ1-2, with 7 bases that match TRBD1. V lost 1 base and J lost 4; bases outside the gene matches: 3. The CDR3 contains 14 residues. Per germline, CDR1 SEHNR and CDR2 FQNEAQ (reference sequence). CDR3 sequence reads: CASSLEQGTYGYTF. The CDR3 coding sequence is TGTGCCAGCAGCTTAGAACAGGGGACCTATGGCTACACCTTC.

In DNA, the CDR3 is TGTGCCACCAGCAGAACCGGGACAACCTACGAGCAGTACTTC. Translation: CATSRTGTTYEQYF. The J gene is TRBJ2-7, the V gene TRBV15; D perhaps matches TRBD1 (6 bases). The V gene lost 2 bases and the J gene lost 2 bases, with 10 bases spanning the gap. The CDR3 runs 14 residues. In germline, CDR1 is LNHNV, CDR2 YYDKDF (reference sequence). Together with reference TRBV15 and TRBJ2-7, the CDR3 gives the full variable domain: DAMVIQNPRYQVTQFGKPVTLSCSQTLNHNVMYWYQQKSSQAPKLLFHYYDKDFNNEADTPDNFQSRRPNTSFCFLDIRSPGLGDTAMYLCATSRTGTTYEQYFGPGTRLTVT.

The chain recombines TRBV29-1 with TRBJ1-2, with 12 bases lining up with TRBD1. The CDR3 consists of 14 residues. Unmatched junction bases numbered 7, after V lost 6 bases and J lost 5 bases. CDR1 is SQVTM, CDR2 ANQGSEA, per germline. The CDR3 region is CSVLGQGAGYGYTF. In DNA form, the CDR3 reads TGCAGCGTCCTGGGACAGGGGGCTGGGTATGGCTACACCTTC.

V usage is TRBV10-3 and J usage is TRBJ1-1; 7 bases map to TRBD1. Germline CDR1 and CDR2: ENHRY and SYGVKD. CDR3 length equals 16 residues. V was pared by 8 bases and J by 1 base, with 13 bases of the junction left unmatched. CDR3: CAIAPNRDSPNTEAFF. The CDR3 bases are TGTGCCATCGCGCCAAACCGGGACAGCCCGAACACTGAAGCTTTCTTT.

The J gene is TRBJ1-2, the V gene TRBV27, with 11 bases matching TRBD1. With V trimmed by 2 bases and J by 7 bases, 6 bases remained unmatched. The germline CDR1 and CDR2 sequences are MNHEY and SMNVEV (reference sequence). This CDR3 has 15 amino acids. As DNA, the CDR3 is TGTGCCAGCAGTTTAGAAGGACAGGGGGCTCTTGGCTACACCTTC. Protein sequence: CASSLEGQGALGYTF.

The rearrangement joins TRBV30 to TRBJ2-1, with TRBD2 matching 11 bases. V trimming: 0 bases; J trimming: 5 bases; junction bases outside the gene matches: 3. This CDR3 comprises 15 residues. The germline CDR1 and CDR2 sequences are GTSNPN and SVGIG (reference sequence). The DNA for the CDR3 is TGTGCCTGGAGTGTACGGGGACTAGCGGACAATGAGCAGTTCTTC. Protein: CAWSVRGLADNEQFF. Based on the CDR3 plus reference TRBV30 and TRBJ2-1, the full variable domain is SQTIHQWPATLVQPVGSPLSLECTVEGTSNPNLYWYRQAAGRGLQLLFYSVGIGQISSEVPQNLSASRPQDRQFILSSKKLLLSDSGFYLCAWSVRGLADNEQFFGPGTRLTVL.

The chain couples TRBV9 to TRBJ2-1; 13 nucleotides line up with TRBD2. The CDR3 sequence is 15 residues long. Germline V gene lookup returns CDR1 SGDLS and CDR2 YYNGEE. The junction had 4 bases not matched to a gene; V was cut back by 4 bases and J by 6 bases. CDR3 coding DNA: TGTGCCAGCAGCACTAGCGGGGGGGCGGGCAATGAGCAGTTCTTC. Amino acid sequence: CASSTSGGAGNEQFF.

The chain links TRBV28 to TRBJ1-1, with D possibly matching TRBD1 (5 bases). CDR1 MDHEN and CDR2 SYDVKM come from the germline V gene. V lost 3 bases, J lost 6 bases, and 17 bases lay in between. The CDR3 is 15 amino acids. CDR3 amino acids: CASSFPARLGAEAFF. CDR3 nucleotides: TGTGCCAGCAGTTTCCCTGCCAGGTTGGGGGCTGAAGCTTTCTTT.

The V and J genes are TRBV19 and TRBJ1-1; no firm D call. Trimming left V 2 bases short and J 0 bases short, with 13 bases between. This CDR3 has 16 amino acids. Per germline, CDR1 LNHDA and CDR2 SQIVND (reference sequence). CDR3 in DNA: TGTGCCAGTAGTATACGGCGTGGGGTCATGAACACTGAAGCTTTCTTT. Its protein product is CASSIRRGVMNTEAFF.

V gene TRBV5-4 combines with J gene TRBJ2-7, with D possibly called TRBD1 or TRBD2 (6 bases each). Per germline, CDR1 SGHNT and CDR2 YYREEE (reference sequence). The CDR3 contains 13 residues. V was cut by 5 bases and J by 7 bases, with 16 bases left in between. The CDR3 DNA sequence: TGTGCCAGCAGACAGGGAAGGAGGGGGGAGCAGTACTTC. It specifies CASRQGRRGEQYF.

The CDR3 loop is CARNDWGPIGSPLHF. Written as DNA, the CDR3 is TGTGCCCGAAACGATTGGGGGCCCATCGGTTCACCCCTCCACTTT. The V gene is TRBV30, the J gene TRBJ1-6, with a possible D match to TRBD1 (6 bases). The germline CDR1 and CDR2 sequences are GTSNPN and SVGIG (reference sequence). This CDR3 is built from 15 residues. The V and J ends lost 8 bases and 9 bases respectively, with 23 bases between them. The variable domain in full, with the rest retrieved from reference TRBV30 and TRBJ1-6, is SQTIHQWPATLVQPVGSPLSLECTVEGTSNPNLYWYRQAAGRGLQLLFYSVGIGQISSEVPQNLSASRPQDRQFILSSKKLLLSDSGFYLCARNDWGPIGSPLHFGNGTRLTVT.